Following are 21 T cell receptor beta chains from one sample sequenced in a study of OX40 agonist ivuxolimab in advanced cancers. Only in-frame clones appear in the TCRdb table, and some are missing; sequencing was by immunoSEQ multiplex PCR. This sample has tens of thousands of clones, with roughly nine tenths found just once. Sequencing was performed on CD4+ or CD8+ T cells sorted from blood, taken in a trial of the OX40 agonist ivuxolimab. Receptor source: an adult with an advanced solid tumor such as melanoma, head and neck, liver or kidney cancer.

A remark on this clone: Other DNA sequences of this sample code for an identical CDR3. The DNA of the CDR3 is TGTGCCAGCAGCCCGCGGGGGGACACTGAAGCTTTCTTT. As protein: CASSPRGDTEAFF. The chain carries TRBV6-1 and TRBJ1-1, with D possibly matching TRBD1 (5 bases). Germline V gene data show CDR1 as MNHNS and CDR2 as SASEGT. CDR3 length equals 13 residues. The V end lost 6 bases, the J end lost 3 bases, and 11 bases lay between the germline ends.

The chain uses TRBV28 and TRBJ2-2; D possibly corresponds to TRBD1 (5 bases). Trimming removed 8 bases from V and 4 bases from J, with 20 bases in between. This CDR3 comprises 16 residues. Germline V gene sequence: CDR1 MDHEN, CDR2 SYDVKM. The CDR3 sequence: CASAFLRGRTTGELFF. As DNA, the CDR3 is TGTGCCAGCGCTTTCCTTAGGGGTCGCACCACCGGGGAGCTGTTTTTT.

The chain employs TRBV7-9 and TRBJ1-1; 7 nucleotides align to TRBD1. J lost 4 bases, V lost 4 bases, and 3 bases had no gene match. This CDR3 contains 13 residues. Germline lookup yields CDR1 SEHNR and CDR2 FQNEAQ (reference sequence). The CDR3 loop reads CASSSKGATEAFF. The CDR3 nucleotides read TGTGCCAGCAGCTCGAAGGGGGCCACTGAAGCTTTCTTT.

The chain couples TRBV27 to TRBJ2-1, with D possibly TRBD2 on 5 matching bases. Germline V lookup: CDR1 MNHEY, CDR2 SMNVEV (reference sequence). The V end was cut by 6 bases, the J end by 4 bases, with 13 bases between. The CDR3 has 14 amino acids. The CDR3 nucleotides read TGTGCCAGCAGGGGGATAGCGATGTACAATGAGCAGTTCTTC. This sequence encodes CASRGIAMYNEQFF.

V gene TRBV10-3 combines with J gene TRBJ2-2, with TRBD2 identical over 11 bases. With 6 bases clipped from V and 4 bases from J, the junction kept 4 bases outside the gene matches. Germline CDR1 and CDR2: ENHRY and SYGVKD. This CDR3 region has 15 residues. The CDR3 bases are TGTGCCATCAGCGGACTAGCGGGCCCCACCGGGGAGCTGTTTTTT. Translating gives CAISGLAGPTGELFF.

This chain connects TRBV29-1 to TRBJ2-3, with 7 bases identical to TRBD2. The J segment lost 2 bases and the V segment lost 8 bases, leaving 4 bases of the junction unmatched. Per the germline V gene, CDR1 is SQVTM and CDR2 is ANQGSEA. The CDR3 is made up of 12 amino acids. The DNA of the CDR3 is TGCAGCTCCGGGACTATCACAGATACGCAGTATTTT. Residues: CSSGTITDTQYF.

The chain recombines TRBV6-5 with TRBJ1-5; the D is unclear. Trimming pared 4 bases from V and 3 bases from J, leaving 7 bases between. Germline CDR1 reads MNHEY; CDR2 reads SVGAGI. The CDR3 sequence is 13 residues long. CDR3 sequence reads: CASSSSYNQPQHF. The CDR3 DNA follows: TGTGCCAGCAGTTCTTCCTACAATCAGCCCCAGCATTTT.

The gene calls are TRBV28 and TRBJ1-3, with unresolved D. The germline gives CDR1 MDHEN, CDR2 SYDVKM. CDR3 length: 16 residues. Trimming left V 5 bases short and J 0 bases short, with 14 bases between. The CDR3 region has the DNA TGTGCCAGCAGTACGACCTCTCACGGCTCTGGAAACACCATATATTTT. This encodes CASSTTSHGSGNTIYF.

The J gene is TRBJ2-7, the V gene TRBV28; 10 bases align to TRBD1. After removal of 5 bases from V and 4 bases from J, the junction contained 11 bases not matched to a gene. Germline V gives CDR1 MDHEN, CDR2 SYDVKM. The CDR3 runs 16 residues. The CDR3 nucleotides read TGTGCCAGCAGTCCACGGACAGGGGGGAAGATGTACGAGCAGTACTTC. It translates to CASSPRTGGKMYEQYF.

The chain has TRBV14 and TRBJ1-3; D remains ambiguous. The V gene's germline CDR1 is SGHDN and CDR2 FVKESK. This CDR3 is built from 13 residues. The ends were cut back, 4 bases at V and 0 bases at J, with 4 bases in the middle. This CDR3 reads CASSRPSGNTIYF. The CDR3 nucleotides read TGTGCCAGCAGCCGGCCCTCTGGAAACACCATATATTTT.

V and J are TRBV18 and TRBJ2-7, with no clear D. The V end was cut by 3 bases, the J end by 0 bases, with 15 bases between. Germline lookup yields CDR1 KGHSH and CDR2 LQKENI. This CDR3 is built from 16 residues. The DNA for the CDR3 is TGTGCCAGCTCACCGCTACAGTCTCGTATCTCCTACGAGCAGTACTTC. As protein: CASSPLQSRISYEQYF.

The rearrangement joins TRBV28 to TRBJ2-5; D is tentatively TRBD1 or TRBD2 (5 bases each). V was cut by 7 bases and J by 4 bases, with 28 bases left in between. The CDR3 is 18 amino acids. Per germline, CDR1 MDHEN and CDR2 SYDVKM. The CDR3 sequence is CASTPPPRGTAFRETQYF. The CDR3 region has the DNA TGTGCCAGCACCCCTCCCCCCCGAGGGACCGCTTTCCGAGAGACCCAGTACTTC. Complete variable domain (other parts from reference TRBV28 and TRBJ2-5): DVKVTQSSRYLVKRTGEKVFLECVQDMDHENMFWYRQDPGLGLRLIYFSYDVKMKEKGDIPEGYSVSREKKERFSLILESASTNQTSMYLCASTPPPRGTAFRETQYFGPGTRLLVL.

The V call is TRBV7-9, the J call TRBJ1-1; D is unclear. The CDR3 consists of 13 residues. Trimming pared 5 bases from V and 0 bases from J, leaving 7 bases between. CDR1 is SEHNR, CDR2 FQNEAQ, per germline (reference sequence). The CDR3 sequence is CASSASLNTEAFF. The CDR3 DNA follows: TGTGCCAGCAGCGCATCCTTGAACACTGAAGCTTTCTTT.

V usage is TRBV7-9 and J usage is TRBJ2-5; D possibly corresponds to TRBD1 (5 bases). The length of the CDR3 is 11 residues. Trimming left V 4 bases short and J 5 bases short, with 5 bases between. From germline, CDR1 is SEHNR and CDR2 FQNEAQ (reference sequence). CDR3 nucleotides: TGTGCCAGCAGCTCAGGGGAGACCCAGTACTTC. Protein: CASSSGETQYF.

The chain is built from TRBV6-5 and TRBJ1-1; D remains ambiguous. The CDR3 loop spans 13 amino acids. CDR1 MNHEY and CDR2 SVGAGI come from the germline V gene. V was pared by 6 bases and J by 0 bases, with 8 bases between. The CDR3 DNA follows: TGTGCCAGCAGCCTCGAGATGAACACTGAAGCTTTCTTT. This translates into CASSLEMNTEAFF.

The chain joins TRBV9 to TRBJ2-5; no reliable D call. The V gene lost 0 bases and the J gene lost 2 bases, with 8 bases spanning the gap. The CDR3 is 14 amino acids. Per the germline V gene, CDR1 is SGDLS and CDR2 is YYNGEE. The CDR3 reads CASSVGVQQETQYF. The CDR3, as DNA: TGTGCCAGCAGCGTAGGTGTGCAACAAGAGACCCAGTACTTC.

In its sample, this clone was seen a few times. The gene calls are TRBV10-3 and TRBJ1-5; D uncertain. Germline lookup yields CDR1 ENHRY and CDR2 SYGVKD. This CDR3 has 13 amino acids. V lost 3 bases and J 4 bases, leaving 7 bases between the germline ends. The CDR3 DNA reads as TGTGCCATCAGTGACTCCAGTAATCAGCCCCAGCATTTT. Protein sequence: CAISDSSNQPQHF.

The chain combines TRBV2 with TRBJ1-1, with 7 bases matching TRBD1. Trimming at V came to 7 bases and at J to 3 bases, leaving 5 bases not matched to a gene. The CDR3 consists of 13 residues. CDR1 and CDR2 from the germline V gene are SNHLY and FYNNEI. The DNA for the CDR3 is TGTGCCAGCAAGCCAGACAGGGACACTGAAGCTTTCTTT. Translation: CASKPDRDTEAFF. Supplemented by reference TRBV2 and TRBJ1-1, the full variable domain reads EPEVTQTPSHQVTQMGQEVILRCVPISNHLYFYWYRQILGQKVEFLVSFYNNEISEKSEIFDDQFSVERPDGSNFTLKIRSTKLEDSAMYFCASKPDRDTEAFFGQGTRLTVV.

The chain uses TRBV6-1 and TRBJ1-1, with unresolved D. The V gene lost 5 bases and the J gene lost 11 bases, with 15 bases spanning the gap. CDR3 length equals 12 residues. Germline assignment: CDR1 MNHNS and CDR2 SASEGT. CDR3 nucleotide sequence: TGTGCCAGCAGTCCTTCTCGCCCGTCCGCTTTCTTT. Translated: CASSPSRPSAFF.

CDR3 residues: CASSLWGNPGNTIYF. CDR3 nucleotides: TGTGCCAGCAGCTTATGGGGGAATCCTGGAAACACCATATATTTT. This chain connects TRBV11-2 to TRBJ1-3; D is perhaps TRBD1 (5 bases). Trimming cost V 2 bases and J 2 bases, with 10 bases left between them. Per germline, CDR1 SGHAT and CDR2 FQNNGV. This CDR3 comprises 15 residues.

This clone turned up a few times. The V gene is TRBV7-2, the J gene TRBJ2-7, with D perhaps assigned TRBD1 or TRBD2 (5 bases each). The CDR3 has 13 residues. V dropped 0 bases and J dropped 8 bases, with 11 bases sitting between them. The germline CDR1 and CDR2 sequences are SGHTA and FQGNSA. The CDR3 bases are TGTGCCAGCAGCTTAGCCCGGGACGGTCAGCAGTACTTC. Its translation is CASSLARDGQQYF.